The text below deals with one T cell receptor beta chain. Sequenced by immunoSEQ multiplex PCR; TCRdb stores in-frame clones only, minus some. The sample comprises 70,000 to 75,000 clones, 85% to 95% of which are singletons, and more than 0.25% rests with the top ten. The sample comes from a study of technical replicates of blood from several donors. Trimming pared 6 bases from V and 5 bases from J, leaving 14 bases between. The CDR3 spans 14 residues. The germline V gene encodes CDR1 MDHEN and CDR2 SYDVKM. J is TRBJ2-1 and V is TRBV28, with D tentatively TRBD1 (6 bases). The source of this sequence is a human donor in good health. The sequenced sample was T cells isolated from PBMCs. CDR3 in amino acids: CASRPRGADNEQFF. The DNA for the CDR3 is TGTGCCAGCAGGCCCAGGGGAGCTGACAATGAGCAGTTCTTC.